One sample yielded the 22 T cell receptor beta chains listed below, sequenced in a study of blood T cells in healthy people across ages. With a J-beta primer mix and a sample-barcoded 5' primer, a second PCR ran about 7 to 11 cycles. MiXCR, applied by TCRdb to the 5' RACE reads, yields one record per CDR3 protein. Of 1.5 million to 2 million distinct CDR3 sequences listed, about 39% are singletons. Sample: blood. The origin of the receptors is a human donor in good health.

This clonotype was detected only a few times. V is TRBV4-1 and J is TRBJ2-7; weak D call: TRBD1 (6 bases). The J call is doubtful: the DNA matches TRBJ2-5 better. The germline V gene encodes CDR1 MGHRA and CDR2 YSYEKL. CDR3 length: 16 residues. The CDR3 spells CASSHRSFGGGETQYF. CDR3 coding DNA: TGCGCCAGCAGCCATAGATCGTTTGGGGGCGGTGAGACCCAGTACTTC.

The rearrangement uses TRBV7-2 and TRBJ2-1; either TRBD1 or TRBD2 may supply D (6 bases each). Trimming took off 2 bases at V and 4 bases at J, with 12 bases between the two ends. The germline gives CDR1 SGHTA, CDR2 FQGNSA. The CDR3 extends over 15 amino acids. The CDR3 protein is CASSLNGGPYNEQFF. The CDR3 region has the DNA TGTGCCAGCAGCTTAAACGGGGGCCCTTACAATGAGCAGTTCTTC.

To note about this clonotype: This may come from a read error, since a much larger clone is one base off. The chain joins TRBV5-1 to TRBJ2-5; 7 bases agree with TRBD2. This CDR3 comprises 14 residues. Germline trimming cut 3 bases from V and 0 bases from J; bases unmatched to any gene: 2. Germline CDR1 and CDR2: SGHRS and YFSETQ. The CDR3 DNA follows: TGCGCCAGCAGCTGGGCGGGGGACCAAGAGACCCAGTACTTC. Amino acids: CASSWAGDQETQYF. Together with reference TRBV5-1 and TRBJ2-5, the CDR3 gives the full variable domain: KAGVTQTPRYLIKTRGQQVTLSCSPISGHRSVSWYQQTPGQGLQFLFEYFSETQRNKGNFPGRFSGRQFSNSRSEMNVSTLELGDSALYLCASSWAGDQETQYFGPGTRLLVL.

The chain links TRBV5-5 to TRBJ1-1; tentative D call: TRBD1 (6 bases). This CDR3 has 13 residues. From germline, CDR1 is SGHKS and CDR2 YYEKEE (reference sequence). V lost 5 bases and J lost 4, with 12 bases in between. The CDR3 region has the DNA TGTGCCAGCAGAATCCAGGGGAGCACTGAAGCTTTCTTT. Translated, it gives CASRIQGSTEAFF.

This chain connects TRBV30 to TRBJ2-7; TRBD2 matches at 7 bases. Germline V CDR1 and CDR2: GTSNPN, SVGIG (reference sequence). The CDR3 is 13 amino acids. Germline trimming cut 0 bases from V and 4 bases from J; bases unmatched to any gene: 3. The CDR3 reads CAWSVGLVYEQYF. The CDR3 coding sequence is TGTGCCTGGAGTGTAGGACTAGTTTACGAGCAGTACTTC. Full variable domain (remainder filled in from reference TRBV30 and TRBJ2-7): SQTIHQWPATLVQPVGSPLSLECTVEGTSNPNLYWYRQAAGRGLQLLFYSVGIGQISSEVPQNLSASRPQDRQFILSSKKLLLSDSGFYLCAWSVGLVYEQYFGPGTRLTVT.

This clonotype was observed a few times. Germline and junction disagree at one end, which may indicate a read error. V and J are TRBV20-1 and TRBJ2-5; tentative D call: TRBD2 (5 bases). CDR3 size: 14 residues. Germline lookup yields CDR1 DFQATT and CDR2 SNEGSKA (reference sequence). The CDR3 is CSAPSDYYQEIQYF. The CDR3 nucleotides are TGCAGTGCTCCAAGCGACTACTACCAAGAGATCCAGTACTTC.

This clonotype came up many times. The J gene is TRBJ1-2, the V gene TRBV29-1; no firm D call. Germline CDR1 is SQVTM and CDR2 is ANQGSEA. CDR3 length: 13 amino acids. Between the trimmed V and J ends, which lost 1 base and 4 bases, there was a span of 10 bases. The CDR3, as DNA: TGCAGCGTTGAAGGGGGAGGTGGCTATGGCTACACCTTC. This encodes CSVEGGGGYGYTF.

Only a few counts were recorded for this clonotype. The chain couples TRBV12-3 or TRBV12-4 to TRBJ2-1; TRBD1 matches at 7 bases. CDR3 length equals 13 residues. With V trimmed by 4 bases and J by 7 bases, 4 bases remained unmatched. CDR3 sequence: CASSWDRLNEQFF. The CDR3 DNA reads as TGTGCCAGCAGTTGGGACAGATTAAATGAGCAGTTCTTC.

The chain uses TRBV4-3 and TRBJ1-1, with D possibly TRBD1 on 5 matching bases. The CDR3 contains 15 residues. Trimming cost V 1 base and J 1 base, with 10 bases left between them. Germline CDR1 and CDR2: LGHNA and YSLEER. This CDR3 is CASSQAFTGNTEAFF. In nucleotides, the CDR3 is TGCGCCAGCAGCCAAGCTTTTACAGGGAACACTGAAGCTTTCTTT.

This clonotype was seen more than once but under ten times. The V gene is TRBV6-5, the J gene TRBJ1-2; tentatively, D is TRBD1 (5 bases). This CDR3 spans 17 amino acids. The germline V gene encodes CDR1 MNHEY and CDR2 SVGAGI. V lost 0 bases, J lost 5 bases, and 19 bases lay in between. For the CDR3, the DNA is TGTGCCAGCAGTTACTCGATGCTCGGCGGGACGGGTTATGGCTACACCTTC. It specifies CASSYSMLGGTGYGYTF.

The chain couples TRBV2 to TRBJ1-5, with D unresolved. Germline lookup yields CDR1 SNHLY and CDR2 FYNNEI. This CDR3 comprises 15 residues. V lost 4 bases and J lost 3, with 13 bases in between. In DNA, the CDR3 is TGTGCCAGCAGTGTAGGGCGCACCCCCAATCAGCCCCAGCATTTT. Translating it yields CASSVGRTPNQPQHF. Full variable domain (missing parts from reference TRBV2 and TRBJ1-5): EPEVTQTPSHQVTQMGQEVILRCVPISNHLYFYWYRQILGQKVEFLVSFYNNEISEKSEIFDDQFSVERPDGSNFTLKIRSTKLEDSAMYFCASSVGRTPNQPQHFGDGTRLSIL.

Concerning this clonotype: The junction and the germline gene differ at one end; a read error may be behind it. The rearrangement joins TRBV12-3 or TRBV12-4 to TRBJ2-7; D may correspond to TRBD1 or TRBD2 (6 bases each). The CDR3 has 13 amino acids. CDR3 in amino acids: CAGSPGDTYEQYF. The CDR3 coding sequence is TGTGCCGGCAGCCCGGGGGACACCTACGAGCAGTACTTC.

The chain uses TRBV9 and TRBJ2-1; D not certain. The V end lost 7 bases, the J end lost 4 bases, and 15 bases lay between the germline ends. This CDR3 contains 14 residues. CDR1 is SGDLS, CDR2 YYNGEE, per germline. CDR3 coding DNA: TGTGCCAGCTCCCACGGCTCCGAATACAATGAGCAGTTCTTC. This translates into CASSHGSEYNEQFF.

The chain joins TRBV12-3 or TRBV12-4 to TRBJ2-3; 13 nucleotides match TRBD2. The CDR3 length is 16 residues. V was clipped by 5 bases and J by 2 bases; unmatched bases: 4. This chain's CDR3 is CASSPLAGGITDTQYF. CDR3 coding DNA: TGTGCCAGCAGTCCACTAGCGGGGGGGATCACAGATACGCAGTATTTT.

J is TRBJ2-3 and V is TRBV5-1, with a tentative D call TRBD2 (5 bases). This CDR3 comprises 16 residues. Trimming removed 0 bases from V and 2 bases from J, with 13 bases in between. Germline loops: CDR1 SGHRS, CDR2 YFSETQ. The CDR3: CASSLVGADLTDTQYF. The CDR3, as DNA: TGCGCCAGCAGCTTGGTGGGAGCAGATCTCACAGATACGCAGTATTTT.

About this clonotype itself: One junction end disagrees with the germline gene, perhaps due to a read error. The rearrangement uses TRBV5-6 and TRBJ1-4; D remains unclear. The CDR3 is 15 residues long. Germline lookup yields CDR1 SGHDT and CDR2 YYEEEE. This CDR3 is CASRLVGQKNEKLFF. The CDR3 DNA reads as TGTGCCAGCAGGTTGGTCGGGCAGAAGAATGAAAAACTGTTTTTT. Combining the CDR3 with reference TRBV5-6 and TRBJ1-4 gives the whole variable domain DAGVTQSPTHLIKTRGQQVTLRCSPKSGHDTVSWYQQALGQGPQFIFQYYEEEERQRGNFPDRFSGHQFPNYSSELNVNALLLGDSALYLCASRLVGQKNEKLFFGSGTQLSVL.

The chain links TRBV6-2 or TRBV6-3 to TRBJ2-7, with no clear D. Germline CDR1 MNHEY, CDR2 SVGEGT. The CDR3 has 15 amino acids. The ends were cut back, 5 bases at V and 0 bases at J, with 14 bases in the middle. The CDR3 region is CASSTPRVHSYEQYF. CDR3 bases: TGTGCCAGCAGTACCCCTCGCGTCCACTCCTACGAGCAGTACTTC.

This chain links TRBV28 with TRBJ1-6; TRBD1 might be the D (6 bases). V shed 4 bases and J shed 8 bases, with 12 bases lying between them. CDR3 length equals 14 residues. CDR1 is MDHEN, CDR2 SYDVKM, per germline. CDR3 nucleotide sequence: TGTGCCAGCAGTTCTCACAGGGATCATTCACCCCTCCACTTT. Its protein is CASSSHRDHSPLHF.

The chain links TRBV12-3 or TRBV12-4 to TRBJ1-1, with TRBD1 as a possible D gene (6 bases). CDR3 length: 16 residues. Trimming removed 6 bases from V and 1 base from J, with 18 bases in between. Written as DNA, the CDR3 is TGTGCCAGCAGCCCCTGGGGGGGGCTTCAGAACACTGAAGCTTTCTTT. Translated: CASSPWGGLQNTEAFF.

In this sample, this clonotype turned up a few times. This sequence joins TRBV3-1 and TRBJ2-3; TRBD2 matches 9 bases. Germline V CDR1 and CDR2: LGHDT, YNNKEL (reference sequence). The CDR3 length is 15 residues. J gave up 2 bases and V 6 bases, and 6 bases lay outside the gene matches. This chain's CDR3 is CASSVAGALTDTQYF. DNA for the CDR3: TGTGCCAGCAGTGTAGCGGGGGCCCTCACAGATACGCAGTATTTT.

The chain uses TRBV5-1 and TRBJ2-1; TRBD2 matches 8 bases. The CDR3 has 14 residues. Trimming took 3 bases from V and 9 from J; bases not matched to a gene: 8. The germline gives CDR1 SGHRS, CDR2 YFSETQ. CDR3 nucleotide sequence: TGCGCCAGCAGCTCCCCGGGGGGGGGCCTTGAGCAGTTCTTC. It encodes CASSSPGGGLEQFF. Together with reference TRBV5-1 and TRBJ2-1, the CDR3 gives the full variable domain: KAGVTQTPRYLIKTRGQQVTLSCSPISGHRSVSWYQQTPGQGLQFLFEYFSETQRNKGNFPGRFSGRQFSNSRSEMNVSTLELGDSALYLCASSSPGGGLEQFFGPGTRLTVL.

This clonotype was counted only a few times. J is TRBJ2-3 and V is TRBV7-3; tentative D call: TRBD1 (5 bases). Germline-derived CDR1 and CDR2 are SGHTA and FQGTGA. The V end lost 8 bases, the J end lost 5 bases, and 17 bases lay between the germline ends. The CDR3 is 14 residues long. This CDR3 is CASDEGAPGDTQYF. CDR3 nucleotide sequence: TGTGCCAGCGATGAAGGGGCACCCGGAGATACGCAGTATTTT.